The clone carrying this TCR beta chain was detected many times. What it recognizes is unknown. This specimen belongs to a study of molecular identifiers for immune sequencing clone quantification. Findings and limits, study-wide: Over 97% of CMV-specific effector molecules, but under 1% of naive ones, were in clones above 20 copies. Spiked Jurkat TCR RNA equivalent to one cell reportedly surfaced among some 990,000 naive cells.

Using its own MiXCR run on the PCR reads, TCRdb lists one record per CDR3 protein. The table lists about 510,000 distinct CDR3 sequences, over 20% of them singletons. Sorting was used to obtain naive CD8 T cells (CD8+CD4-CCR7+CD45RA+). Trimming removed 6 bases at V and 4 bases at J, with 14 bases between. Germline V lookup: CDR1 MNHEY, CDR2 SVGEGT. This CDR3 spans 14 amino acids. This sequence originates from a human donor in good health. Some libraries in this study had Jurkat cell RNA spiked in. Sequencing was done on a sample of naive CD8+ T cells from blood, with Jurkat cell RNA spiked in. The subset was: FACS-sorted CD8+CD4-CCR7+CD45RA+ naive T cells. The chain is built from TRBV6-2 or TRBV6-3 and TRBJ2-3; D possibly matches TRBD1 or TRBD2 (5 bases each). CDR3 sequence reads: CASSPEMGPDTQYF. The CDR3, as DNA: TGTGCCAGCAGCCCCGAAATGGGACCAGATACGCAGTATTTT.